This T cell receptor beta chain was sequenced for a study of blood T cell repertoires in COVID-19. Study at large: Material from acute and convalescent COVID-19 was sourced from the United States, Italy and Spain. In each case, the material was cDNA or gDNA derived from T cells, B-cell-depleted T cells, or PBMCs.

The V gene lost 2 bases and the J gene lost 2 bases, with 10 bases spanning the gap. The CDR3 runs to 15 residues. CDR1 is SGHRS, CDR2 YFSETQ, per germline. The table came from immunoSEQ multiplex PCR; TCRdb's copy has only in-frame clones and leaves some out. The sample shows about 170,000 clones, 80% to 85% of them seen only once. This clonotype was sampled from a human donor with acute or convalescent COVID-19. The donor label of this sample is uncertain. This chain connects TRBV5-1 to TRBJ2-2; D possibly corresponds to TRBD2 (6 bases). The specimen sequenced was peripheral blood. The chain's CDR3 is CASSLGGANTGELFF. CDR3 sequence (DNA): TGCGCCAGCAGCTTAGGAGGGGCTAACACCGGGGAGCTGTTTTTT.